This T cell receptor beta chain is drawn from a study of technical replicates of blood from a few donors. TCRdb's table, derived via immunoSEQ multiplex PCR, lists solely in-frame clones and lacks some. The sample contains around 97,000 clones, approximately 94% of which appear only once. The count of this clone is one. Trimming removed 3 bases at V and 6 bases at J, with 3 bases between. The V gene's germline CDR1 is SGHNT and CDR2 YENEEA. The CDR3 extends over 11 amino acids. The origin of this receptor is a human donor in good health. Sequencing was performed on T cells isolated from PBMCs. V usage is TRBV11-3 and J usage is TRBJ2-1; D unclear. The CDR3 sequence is CASSLANEQFF. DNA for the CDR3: TGTGCCAGCAGCTTGGCCAATGAGCAGTTCTTC.